The 21 T cell receptor beta chains listed next were all sequenced from one sample in a study of blood T cell repertoires in COVID-19. Using immunoSEQ multiplex PCR, the repertoire was profiled, and TCRdb retains in-frame clones only, with some absent. Altogether over 30,000 clones are present, 70% to 90% being singletons, with the ten largest covering less than 15%. What was sequenced was peripheral blood. Receptors originate from a man in his 70s with active COVID-19.

This chain uses TRBV24-1 with TRBJ2-1; 13 bases match TRBD2. Unmatched junction bases numbered 6, after V lost 1 base and J lost 7 bases. The CDR3 loop spans 17 amino acids. Germline V lookup: CDR1 KGHDR, CDR2 SFDVKD. CDR3 sequence: CATSDFGGLAGLNEQFF. The CDR3 bases are TGTGCCACCAGTGATTTTGGGGGACTAGCGGGATTAAATGAGCAGTTCTTC.

There are a few counts of this clone. V usage is TRBV6-2 or TRBV6-3 and J usage is TRBJ2-2; D is possibly TRBD2 (5 bases). Germline CDR1 and CDR2: MNHEY and SVGEGT. V was pared by 4 bases and J by 6 bases, with 12 bases between. The CDR3 spans 14 residues. The CDR3 sequence: CASSSPLVSGELFF. For the CDR3, the DNA is TGTGCCAGCAGTTCCCCACTAGTCTCCGGGGAGCTGTTTTTT.

This clone showed up just a few times. J is TRBJ1-4 and V is TRBV29-1; 9 positions match TRBD1. After removal of 6 bases from V and 0 bases from J, the junction contained 2 bases not matched to a gene. CDR1 and CDR2 (germline): SQVTM, ANQGSEA. This CDR3 has 14 residues. The CDR3 region is CSVTGGATNEKLFF. The CDR3 DNA sequence: TGCAGCGTGACAGGGGGAGCAACTAATGAAAAACTGTTTTTT.

The chain uses TRBV19 and TRBJ2-3, with D tentatively TRBD2 (7 bases). The ends were cut back, 6 bases at V and 3 bases at J, with 13 bases in the middle. CDR1 and CDR2 (germline): LNHDA, SQIVND (reference sequence). The CDR3 runs to 14 residues. The DNA of the CDR3 is TGTGCCAGTAGGAGGGGGGGGAAGACAGATACGCAGTATTTT. Translation gives CASRRGGKTDTQYF. The entire variable domain, with the rest obtained from reference TRBV19 and TRBJ2-3, is as follows: DGGITQSPKYLFRKEGQNVTLSCEQNLNHDAMYWYRQDPGQGLRLIYYSQIVNDFQKGDIAEGYSVSREKKESFPLTVTSAQKNPTAFYLCASRRGGKTDTQYFGPGTRLTVL.

This chain links TRBV19 with TRBJ2-7; 9 nucleotides align to TRBD2. The CDR3 has 14 residues. In germline, CDR1 is LNHDA, CDR2 SQIVND (reference sequence). J lost 3 bases, V lost 3 bases, and 3 bases had no gene match. CDR3 sequence: CASSIGAGGYEQYF. The CDR3 bases are TGTGCCAGTAGTATTGGAGCGGGAGGCTACGAGCAGTACTTC.

This chain uses TRBV18 with TRBJ1-2, with a possible D match to TRBD1 (5 bases). From germline, CDR1 is KGHSH and CDR2 LQKENI. The germline V and J ends were trimmed by 0 bases and 8 bases, with 16 bases remaining between them. This CDR3 contains 15 residues. The CDR3 is CASSPPAGRTEGYTF. The CDR3 DNA reads as TGTGCCAGCTCACCACCCGCAGGGAGGACGGAAGGCTACACCTTC.

V gene TRBV7-2 combines with J gene TRBJ2-7, with D tentatively TRBD2 (6 bases). V gave up 5 bases and J gave up 7 bases, with 12 bases separating them. Looked up from germline, CDR1 is SGHTA and CDR2 is FQGNSA. The CDR3 has 12 residues. The DNA for the CDR3 is TGTGCCAGCAGCCGGGACTCTGGGGAGCAGTACTTC. Amino acids: CASSRDSGEQYF.

The rearrangement uses TRBV11-2 and TRBJ2-1, with D possibly matching TRBD2 (5 bases). This CDR3 is 11 amino acids long. V lost 5 bases and J 12 bases, leaving 11 bases between the germline ends. In germline, CDR1 is SGHAT, CDR2 FQNNGV. Here the CDR3 DNA reads TGTGCCAGCAGCGAGGGCCCAGCGCAGTTCTTC. Translated, it gives CASSEGPAQFF. Complete variable domain (other parts from reference TRBV11-2 and TRBJ2-1): EAGVAQSPRYKIIEKRQSVAFWCNPISGHATLYWYQQILGQGPKLLIQFQNNGVVDDSQLPKDRFSAERLKGVDSTLKIQPAKLEDSAVYLCASSEGPAQFFGPGTRLTVL.

The V gene is TRBV11-2, the J gene TRBJ2-7, with 7 bases fitting TRBD1. Germline CDR1 reads SGHAT; CDR2 reads FQNNGV. Trimming removed 8 bases from V and 0 bases from J; junction bases left unmatched: 4. This CDR3 has 13 amino acids. The CDR3 DNA follows: TGTGCCAGCTCGACAGGGATCTCCTACGAGCAGTACTTC. Protein product: CASSTGISYEQYF.

This chain connects TRBV5-6 to TRBJ1-5; the D gene is possibly TRBD1 (5 bases). The CDR3 length is 13 residues. Looked up from germline, CDR1 is SGHDT and CDR2 is YYEEEE. Trimming left V 3 bases short and J 4 bases short, with 8 bases between. The CDR3: CASSSQGNQPQHF. CDR3 bases: TGTGCCAGCAGCTCGCAGGGAAATCAGCCCCAGCATTTT.

V and J are TRBV5-1 and TRBJ1-6, with D possibly being TRBD1 (6 bases). The CDR3 has 15 amino acids. Germline CDR1 and CDR2: SGHRS and YFSETQ. Trimming removed 2 bases from V and 4 bases from J, with 10 bases in between. The CDR3 DNA reads TGCGCCAGCAGCTTTGGGCAGGGGTATAATTCACCCCTCCACTTT. The encoded protein is CASSFGQGYNSPLHF.

CDR3 region: CASRRWGQVYNEQFF. The CDR3 DNA follows: TGTGCCAGCAGGAGGTGGGGACAGGTCTACAATGAGCAGTTCTTC. V usage is TRBV11-2 and J usage is TRBJ2-1; 8 positions match TRBD1. CDR1 SGHAT and CDR2 FQNNGV come from the germline V gene. The CDR3 consists of 15 residues. After removal of 6 bases from V and 3 bases from J, the junction contained 7 bases not matched to a gene. The entire variable domain, with the rest obtained from reference TRBV11-2 and TRBJ2-1, is as follows: EAGVAQSPRYKIIEKRQSVAFWCNPISGHATLYWYQQILGQGPKLLIQFQNNGVVDDSQLPKDRFSAERLKGVDSTLKIQPAKLEDSAVYLCASRRWGQVYNEQFFGPGTRLTVL.

This rearrangement joins TRBV27 to TRBJ2-7, with TRBD2 identical over 16 bases. Germline V gives CDR1 MNHEY, CDR2 SMNVEV (reference sequence). Germline trimming cut 6 bases from V and 3 bases from J; bases unmatched to any gene: 14. The CDR3 runs to 19 residues. CDR3 nucleotide sequence: TGTGCCAGCAGCCGTCCCCCCTCCGGGACTAGCGGGAGGGTCTACGAGCAGTACTTC. Its translation: CASSRPPSGTSGRVYEQYF.

CDR3 protein: CASLSTRAGDYEQYF. In nucleotides, the CDR3 is TGTGCCAGCCTTTCGACGCGGGCAGGAGACTACGAGCAGTACTTC. The V and J genes are TRBV6-6 and TRBJ2-7; perhaps TRBD2 as D (5 bases). The CDR3 extends over 15 amino acids. V lost 8 bases and J lost 3, with 20 bases in between. Germline CDR1 reads MNHNY; CDR2 reads SVGAGI (reference sequence).

About this clone itself: At one end the junction does not follow the germline gene, possibly because of a read error. This chain links TRBV20-1 with TRBJ1-2, with no clear D. Germline V gives CDR1 DFQATT, CDR2 SNEGSKA (reference sequence). This CDR3 comprises 11 residues. In nucleotides, the CDR3 is TGCAGTGCTAGAGATCGAGAGACACGGTGGTTC. Translation gives CSARDRETRWF.

In this sample, this clone turned up once. The CDR3 here is CASRATGGSTEAFF. The CDR3 region has the DNA TGCGCCAGCAGGGCGACAGGGGGAAGCACTGAAGCTTTCTTT. V is TRBV5-1 and J is TRBJ1-1, with TRBD1 matching over 9 bases. This CDR3 comprises 14 residues. J gave up 4 bases and V 5 bases, and 6 bases lay outside the gene matches. CDR1 SGHRS and CDR2 YFSETQ come from the germline V gene.

This clone was observed a single time. The chain has TRBV7-8 and TRBJ2-7; D remains unclear. V was pared by 5 bases and J by 0 bases, with 8 bases between. The V gene's germline CDR1 is SGHVS and CDR2 FQNEAQ. The CDR3 is 13 amino acids. CDR3 coding DNA: TGTGCCAGCAGCCCTAGAGGCTCCTACGAGCAGTACTTC. Amino acid sequence: CASSPRGSYEQYF.

This clone was found once. The gene calls are TRBV7-2 and TRBJ1-1; the D is unclear. The length of the CDR3 is 13 residues. Trimming took 5 bases from V and 11 from J, leaving 18 bases between them. The germline V gene has CDR1 SGHTA and CDR2 FQGNSA. CDR3 DNA sequence: TGTGCCAGCAGCCACCGCCTTAGGATGGAGGCTTTCTTT. This encodes CASSHRLRMEAFF.

The chain has TRBV19 and TRBJ2-1, with 12 nucleotides matching TRBD2. This CDR3 is built from 16 residues. V shed 6 bases, J shed 6 bases, and the junction held 9 bases outside the gene matches. The germline V gene has CDR1 LNHDA and CDR2 SQIVND (reference sequence). The CDR3 DNA sequence: TGTGCCAGTAGCCCTTCTAGCGGGAGGGCCCCCAATGAGCAGTTCTTC. Translating gives CASSPSSGRAPNEQFF.

This clone was seen a single time. V is TRBV30 and J is TRBJ1-2; D is possibly TRBD1 (5 bases). V lost 8 bases and J 4 bases, leaving 11 bases between the germline ends. Germline V gives CDR1 GTSNPN, CDR2 SVGIG (reference sequence). The CDR3 totals 11 residues. DNA of the CDR3: TGTGCCGGGGACCGAGGCTATGGCTACACCTTC. Residues: CAGDRGYGYTF.

This clone occurred once. In DNA, the CDR3 is TGTGCCAGCAGCAGGGACTCAGGAGGTGGTCAGCCCCAGCATTTT. Protein: CASSRDSGGGQPQHF. The V and J genes are TRBV28 and TRBJ1-5; maybe TRBD1 (5 bases). This CDR3 comprises 15 residues. Germline CDR1 and CDR2: MDHEN and SYDVKM. V lost 6 bases and J lost 6, with 18 bases in between.